This TCR beta chain stems from a study of T cells in tuberculosis. Study background: T cells were selected with CD1B tetramers loaded with glucose monomycolate. Broader study findings: Low-affinity CD1B-GMM tetramer-binding T cells may have been missed.

After thawing and overnight rest, PBMC were stained with GMM-loaded CD1B tetramer, viability dye and anti-CD3 for sorting. CD1B tetramers were loaded with Rhodococcus equi-derived C32 glucose monomycolate. CD14-expressing monocytes were removed from PBMC before cryopreservation and sorting. From each donor, about 100,000 tetramer-negative cells were sorted. The assay was immunoSEQ multiplex PCR, and TCRdb's table has in-frame clones only and misses some. The sample records 80,000 to 100,000 clones, under 95% being singletons. Sequenced material: CD1b-GMM tetramer-negative cells sorted from PBMCs. This TCR derives from an adult woman with latent tuberculosis.

The CDR3 DNA reads TGTGCCAGCAGTTTATGGAAGTCGGGTCAGAACACCGGGGAGCTGTTTTTT. Its translation is CASSLWKSGQNTGELFF. V usage is TRBV27 and J usage is TRBJ2-2; D call uncertain. V lost 1 base to trimming and J lost 1 base, with 13 bases between them. Germline CDR1 and CDR2: MNHEY and SMNVEV (reference sequence). This CDR3 comprises 17 residues.